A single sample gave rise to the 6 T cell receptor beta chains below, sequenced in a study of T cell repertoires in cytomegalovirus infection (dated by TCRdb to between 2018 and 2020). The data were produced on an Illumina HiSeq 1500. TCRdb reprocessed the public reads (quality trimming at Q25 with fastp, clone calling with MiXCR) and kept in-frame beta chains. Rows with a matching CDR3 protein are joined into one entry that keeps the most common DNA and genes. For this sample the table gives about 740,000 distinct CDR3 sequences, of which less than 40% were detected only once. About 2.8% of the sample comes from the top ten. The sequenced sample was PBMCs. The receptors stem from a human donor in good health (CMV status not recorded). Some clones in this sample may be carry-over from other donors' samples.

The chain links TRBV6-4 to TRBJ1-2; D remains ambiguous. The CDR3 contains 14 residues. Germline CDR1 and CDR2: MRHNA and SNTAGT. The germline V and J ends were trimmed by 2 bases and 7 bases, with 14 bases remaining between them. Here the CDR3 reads CASSDGSLYAGYTF. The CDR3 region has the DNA TGTGCCAGCAGTGACGGCAGCCTGTATGCTGGCTACACCTTC.

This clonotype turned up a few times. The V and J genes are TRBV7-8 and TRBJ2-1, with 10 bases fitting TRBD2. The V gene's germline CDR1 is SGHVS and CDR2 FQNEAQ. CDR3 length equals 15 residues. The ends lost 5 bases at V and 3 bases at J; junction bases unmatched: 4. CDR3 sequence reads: CASSPSGSFYNEQFF. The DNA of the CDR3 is TGTGCCAGCAGCCCTAGCGGGAGTTTCTACAATGAGCAGTTCTTC. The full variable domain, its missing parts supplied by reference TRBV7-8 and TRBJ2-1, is GAGVSQSPRYKVAKRGQDVALRCDPISGHVSLFWYQQALGQGPEFLTYFQNEAQLDKSGLPSDRFFAERPEGSVSTLKIQRTQQEDSAVYLCASSPSGSFYNEQFFGPGTRLTVL.

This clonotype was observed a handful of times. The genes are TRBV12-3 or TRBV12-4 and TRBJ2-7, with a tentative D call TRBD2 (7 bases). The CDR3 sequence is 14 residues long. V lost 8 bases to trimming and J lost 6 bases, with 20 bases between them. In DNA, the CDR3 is TGTGCCAGCGACAATGACGGGGGGCTAGGCGAGCAGTACTTC. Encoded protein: CASDNDGGLGEQYF.

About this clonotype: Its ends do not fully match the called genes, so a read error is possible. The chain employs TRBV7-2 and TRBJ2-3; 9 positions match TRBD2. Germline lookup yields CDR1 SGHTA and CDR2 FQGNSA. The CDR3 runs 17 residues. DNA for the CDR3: TGTGCCAGAAGCACCCGGACTAGCGTAGTAATCACAGATACGCCGTCTTTT. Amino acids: CARSTRTSVVITDTPSF. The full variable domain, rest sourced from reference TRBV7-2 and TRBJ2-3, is GAGVSQSPSNKVTEKGKDVELRCDPISGHTALYWYRQSLGQGLEFLIYFQGNSAPDKSGLPSDRFSAERTGGSVSTLTIQRTQQEDSAVYLCARSTRTSVVITDTPSFGPGTRLTVL.

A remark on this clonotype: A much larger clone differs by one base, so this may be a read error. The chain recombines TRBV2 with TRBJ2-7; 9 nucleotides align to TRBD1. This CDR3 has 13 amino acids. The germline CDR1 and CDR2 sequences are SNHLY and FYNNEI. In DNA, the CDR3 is TGTGCCCGCAGTGGGGACAGGGCGGACGAGCAGTACTTC. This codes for CARSGDRADEQYF.

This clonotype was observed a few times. The CDR3 is CASSLPGQSREQYF. The CDR3 coding sequence is TGTGCCAGCAGCTTGCCTGGACAATCGCGGGAGCAGTACTTC. The gene calls are TRBV5-4 and TRBJ2-7, with a weak D call TRBD1 (5 bases). The CDR3 totals 14 residues. The V gene's germline CDR1 is SGHNT and CDR2 YYREEE (reference sequence). The V and J ends lost 1 base and 7 bases respectively, with 15 bases between them. Combining the CDR3 with reference TRBV5-4 and TRBJ2-7 gives the whole variable domain ETGVTQSPTHLIKTRGQQVTLRCSSQSGHNTVSWYQQALGQGPQFIFQYYREEENGRGNFPPRFSGLQFPNYSSELNVNALELDDSALYLCASSLPGQSREQYFGPGTRLTVT.